The rows below give T cell receptor beta chains drawn from one sample of a study of blood T cell repertoires in COVID-19. TCRdb keeps only in-frame clones here, not all; method: immunoSEQ multiplex PCR. The sample shows about 140,000 clones, more than 75% of them seen only once. Sequenced material: peripheral blood. The receptors come from a human donor in a cohort sampled during active COVID-19. Both conserved end residues are part of each CDR3. The D gene is left open where the match is weak. Size values are once, few and many counts, or a class for expanded clones, and some rows have none.

NA TRBJ1-2 NA TRBV19 CASSPLEGYGYTF TGTGCCAGTAGCCCACTAGAGGGCTATGGCTACACCTTC
TRBD1 TRBJ2-2 NA TRBV5-6 CASSGNRGTGELFF TGTGCCAGCAGCGGTAACAGGGGCACCGGGGAGCTGTTTTTT
TRBD1 TRBJ2-1 NA TRBV5-4 CASSSDRGTYNEQFF TGTGCCAGCAGCTCCGACAGGGGCACCTACAATGAGCAGTTCTTC
NA TRBJ1-2 NA TRBV28 CASSFPGNYGYTF TGTGCCAGCAGTTTCCCGGGGAACTATGGCTACACCTTC
TRBD2 TRBJ2-7 NA TRBV7-6 CASSSLAGPSYEQYF TGTGCCAGCAGCTCACTAGCGGGGCCCTCCTACGAGCAGTACTTC
NA TRBJ1-4 NA TRBV5-1 CASSSGAANEKLFF TGCGCCAGCAGCTCGGGTGCCGCTAATGAAAAACTGTTTTTT
NA TRBJ2-7 NA TRBV6-5 CASSYEARGDSEQYF TGTGCCAGCAGTTACGAAGCCAGGGGGGACTCCGAGCAGTACTTC
TRBD1 TRBJ2-5 NA TRBV5-4 CASSQGTGSWYQETQYF TGTGCCAGCAGCCAAGGGACAGGGAGTTGGTACCAAGAGACCCAGTACTTC
TRBD2 TRBJ2-5 NA TRBV6-5 CASSYLGLAGGETQYF TGTGCCAGCAGTTACCTAGGACTAGCGGGAGGAGAGACCCAGTACTTC
NA TRBJ2-5 NA TRBV6-5 CASSYPDAAGMGTQYF TGTGCCAGCAGTTACCCGGACGCCGCGGGGATGGGGACCCAGTACTTC
NA TRBJ1-1 once TRBV5-1 CASSPGRGARTEAFF TGCGCCAGCAGCCCGGGACGGGGGGCGCGGACTGAAGCTTTCTTT
NA TRBJ1-4 NA TRBV12-5 CASGQNGGRLGNEKLFF TGTGCTAGTGGTCAAAACGGGGGACGCCTGGGTAATGAAAAACTGTTTTTT
TRBD2 TRBJ2-1 NA TRBV7-3 CASSAVGGEIHEQFF TGTGCCAGCAGCGCCGTCGGGGGGGAAATCCATGAGCAGTTCTTC
TRBD2 TRBJ2-7 NA TRBV12-3/TRBV12-4 CASRSGGAYEQYF TGTGCCAGCAGGTCGGGGGGGGCCTACGAGCAGTACTTC
TRBD1 TRBJ1-6 few TRBV5-1 CASSLEGQGVIEPLHF TGCGCCAGCAGCTTGGAGGGACAGGGGGTGATCGAACCCCTCCACTTT
NA TRBJ2-7 NA TRBV10-1 CASASQGGNEQYF TGCGCCAGCGCATCTCAAGGGGGTAACGAGCAGTACTTC
TRBD1 TRBJ1-4 NA TRBV7-9 CASSHRYRGVDEKLFF TGTGCCAGCAGCCACCGATACAGGGGAGTGGATGAAAAACTGTTTTTT
TRBD1 TRBJ1-2 NA TRBV27 CASRKQGGSNYGYTF TGTGCCAGCAGAAAACAGGGGGGATCTAACTATGGCTACACCTTC
NA TRBJ2-7 few TRBV3-1/TRBV3-2 CASAGPSYEQYF TGTGCCAGCGCGGGACCCTCCTACGAGCAGTACTTC
TRBD2 TRBJ2-7 NA TRBV18 CASSPSLPAPGLTGEQYF TGTGCCAGCTCACCAAGTCTTCCAGCACCGGGACTAACGGGGGAGCAGTACTTC
NA TRBJ2-7 NA TRBV3-1/TRBV3-2 CASSQRGYEQYF TGTGCCAGCAGCCAAAGAGGCTACGAGCAGTACTTC
NA TRBJ1-3 NA TRBV11-2 CASSGDRSSGNTIYF TGTGCCAGCAGCGGAGACAGGAGCTCTGGAAACACCATATATTTT
TRBD1 TRBJ1-5 NA TRBV27 CASSFRGRTGGMGQPQHF TGTGCCAGCAGCTTCAGAGGGCGGACAGGGGGCATGGGTCAGCCCCAGCATTTT
NA TRBJ2-3 few TRBV4-2 CASSQVTGTDTQYF TGTGCCAGCAGCCAAGTCACAGGTACAGATACGCAGTATTTT
TRBD1 TRBJ2-1 NA TRBV27 CASRLGQGGYNEQFF TGTGCCAGCAGACTCGGACAGGGAGGCTACAATGAGCAGTTCTTC
TRBD1 TRBJ1-2 NA TRBV6-5 CASRDSGTGHYGYTF TGTGCCAGCAGGGACTCCGGGACAGGACACTATGGCTACACCTTC
TRBD1 TRBJ1-2 once TRBV12-5 CASGSGQGAIRGYTF TGTGCTAGTGGTTCGGGACAGGGGGCGATCCGTGGCTACACCTTC
TRBD2 TRBJ2-1 NA TRBV11-2 CASSLSGGNYNEQFF TGTGCCAGCAGCTTGTCGGGAGGTAATTACAATGAGCAGTTCTTC
NA TRBJ1-1 NA TRBV14 CASSQTRGGARAFF TGTGCCAGCAGCCAAACGCGTGGGGGGGCGAGAGCTTTCTTT
NA TRBJ2-1 NA TRBV6-5 CAAGGSEQFF TGTGCCGCCGGAGGCAGTGAGCAGTTCTTC
TRBD2 TRBJ2-7 NA TRBV7-7 CASSSGLANEQYF TGTGCCAGCAGCTCGGGACTAGCGAACGAGCAGTACTTC
NA TRBJ2-7 NA TRBV27 CASIKEESRYEQYF TGTGCCAGCATTAAAGAGGAGTCGCGCTACGAGCAGTACTTC
NA TRBJ1-1 once TRBV16 CASSQSSGNTEAFF TGTGCCAGCAGCCAATCGTCAGGGAACACTGAAGCTTTCTTT
NA TRBJ2-7 NA TRBV19 CASSAQVEGYEQYF TGTGCCAGTAGTGCCCAGGTCGAGGGCTACGAGCAGTACTTC
TRBD1 TRBJ1-6 NA TRBV19 CASSIGQGAQNSPLHF TGTGCCAGTAGTATAGGGCAGGGGGCGCAGAATTCACCCCTCCACTTT
TRBD1 TRBJ1-5 NA TRBV30 CAWQQGNFNQPQHF TGTGCCTGGCAACAGGGGAACTTCAATCAGCCCCAGCATTTT
NA TRBJ2-3 few TRBV15 CATSRISGDSTDTQYF TGTGCCACCAGCAGAATTAGCGGTGATTCCACAGATACGCAGTATTTT
TRBD2 TRBJ2-2 NA TRBV7-3 CASSPTSGRAGELFF TGTGCCAGCAGCCCTACTAGCGGGAGGGCCGGGGAGCTGTTTTTT
NA TRBJ1-4 NA TRBV7-9 CASSRGESNNEKLFF TGTGCCAGCAGCCGCGGGGAATCAAATAATGAAAAACTGTTTTTT
TRBD1 TRBJ1-5 NA TRBV6-5 CASSVMTGNNQPQHF TGTGCCAGCAGCGTAATGACAGGGAACAATCAGCCCCAGCATTTT
TRBD2 TRBJ2-1 NA TRBV5-1 CASSLGASGVSEQFF TGCGCCAGCAGCTTGGGTGCTAGCGGGGTTAGTGAGCAGTTCTTC
TRBD1 TRBJ2-1 NA TRBV6-5 CASSLDRDSYNEQFF TGTGCCAGCAGTCTCGACAGGGACTCCTACAATGAGCAGTTCTTC
NA TRBJ1-6 NA TRBV28 CASVNYNSPLHF TGTGCCAGCGTCAACTATAATTCACCCCTCCACTTT
TRBD1 TRBJ1-2 NA TRBV18 CASSPKEGGAFGYTF TGTGCCAGCTCACCAAAGGAAGGGGGCGCCTTTGGCTACACCTTC
NA TRBJ1-2 once TRBV4-1 CASSSTQTKRGYTF TGCGCCAGCAGCTCCACGCAGACAAAGCGGGGCTACACCTTC
TRBD2 TRBJ2-2 once TRBV28 CASSLGLAGGDRELFF TGTGCCAGCAGTTTAGGGCTAGCGGGGGGAGACCGGGAGCTGTTTTTT
NA TRBJ2-7 NA TRBV28 CASSLRGTYEQYF TGTGCCAGCAGTTTAAGGGGGACCTACGAGCAGTACTTC
NA TRBJ2-5 once TRBV29-1 CSVRQGQETQYF TGCAGCGTTCGTCAGGGCCAAGAGACCCAGTACTTC